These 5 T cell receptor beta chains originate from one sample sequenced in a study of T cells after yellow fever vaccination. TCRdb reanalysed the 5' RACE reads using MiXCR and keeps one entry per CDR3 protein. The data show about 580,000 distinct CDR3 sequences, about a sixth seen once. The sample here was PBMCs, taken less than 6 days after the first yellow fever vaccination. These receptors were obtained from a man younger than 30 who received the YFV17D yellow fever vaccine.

CDR3 region: CAISESGPNTGELFF. The CDR3 DNA sequence: TGTGCCATCAGTGAGTCGGGGCCGAACACCGGGGAGCTGTTTTTT. The chain combines TRBV10-3 with TRBJ2-2; TRBD1 is a possible D gene (5 bases). CDR3 length: 15 residues. V dropped 0 bases and J dropped 0 bases, with 5 bases sitting between them. CDR1 and CDR2 (germline): ENHRY, SYGVKD.

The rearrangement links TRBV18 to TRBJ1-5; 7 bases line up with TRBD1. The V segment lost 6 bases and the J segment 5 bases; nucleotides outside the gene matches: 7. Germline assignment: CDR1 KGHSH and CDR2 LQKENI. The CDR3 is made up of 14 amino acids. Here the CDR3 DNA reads TGTGCCAGCTCGGAGACAGGGAAGGATCAGCCCCAGCATTTT. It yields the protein CASSETGKDQPQHF.

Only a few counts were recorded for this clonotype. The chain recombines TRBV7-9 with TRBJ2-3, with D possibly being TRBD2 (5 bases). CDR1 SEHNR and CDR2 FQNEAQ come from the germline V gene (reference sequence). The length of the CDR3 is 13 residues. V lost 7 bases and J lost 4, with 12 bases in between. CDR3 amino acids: CASIPAGADTQYF. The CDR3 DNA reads TGTGCCAGCATCCCCGCCGGGGCAGATACGCAGTATTTT.

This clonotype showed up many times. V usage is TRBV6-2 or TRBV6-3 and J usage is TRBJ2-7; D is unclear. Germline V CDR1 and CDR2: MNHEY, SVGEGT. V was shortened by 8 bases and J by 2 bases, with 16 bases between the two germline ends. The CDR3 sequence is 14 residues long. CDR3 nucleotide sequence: TGTGCCAGCGGTGGACGAGTAGAAACCTACGAGCAGTACTTC. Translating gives CASGGRVETYEQYF.

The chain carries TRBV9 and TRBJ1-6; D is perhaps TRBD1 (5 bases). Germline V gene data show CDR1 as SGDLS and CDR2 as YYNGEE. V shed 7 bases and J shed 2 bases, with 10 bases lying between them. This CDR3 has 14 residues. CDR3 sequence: CASAGGAYNSPLHF. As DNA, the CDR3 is TGTGCCAGCGCGGGGGGAGCCTATAATTCACCCCTCCACTTT.